The 14 T cell receptor beta chains given below trace back to one sample, sequenced in a study of T cell responses to AZD1222 COVID-19 vaccine. The data were produced by immunoSEQ multiplex PCR, yet TCRdb's version contains in-frame clones alone and is incomplete. Among about 110,000 clones listed, around 90% were seen once. Material: peripheral blood, obtained on day 0 of AZD1222 vaccination. The receptors were gathered from an adult in good health.

The CDR3 DNA is TGTGCCAGCAGTTCGCGGACGGCCTACTCCTACGAGCAGTACTTC. It translates to CASSSRTAYSYEQYF. V usage is TRBV6-5 and J usage is TRBJ2-7, with no clear D. Germline lookup yields CDR1 MNHEY and CDR2 SVGAGI. The CDR3 contains 15 residues. V dropped 4 bases and J dropped 0 bases, with 13 bases sitting between them.

The chain carries TRBV29-1 and TRBJ1-5; 7 nucleotides line up with TRBD1. J was trimmed by 7 bases and V by 0 bases; bases with no gene match: 6. This CDR3 is built from 14 residues. Germline V gives CDR1 SQVTM, CDR2 ANQGSEA. The CDR3 DNA reads TGCAGCGTTGAAGATAACGAGGGGGCGCAGCCCCAGCATTTT. Its translation is CSVEDNEGAQPQHF.

In DNA, the CDR3 is TGTGCCAGCAGCGTAGTCGGGACAGGGAAGGGCTACACCTTC. This translates into CASSVVGTGKGYTF. The rearrangement joins TRBV9 to TRBJ1-2; 9 positions match TRBD1. V was clipped by 0 bases and J by 8 bases; unmatched bases: 5. Germline assignment: CDR1 SGDLS and CDR2 YYNGEE. The CDR3 runs 14 residues.

V and J are TRBV7-2 and TRBJ1-6; D call uncertain. The CDR3 covers 11 residues. The germline V gene encodes CDR1 SGHTA and CDR2 FQGNSA. With 1 base removed from V and 8 bases from J, the gap between germline ends came to 0 bases. CDR3 DNA sequence: TGTGCCAGCAGCTTAGATTCACCCCTCCACTTT. It translates to CASSLDSPLHF.

This chain connects TRBV30 to TRBJ2-1; 10 nucleotides match TRBD1. V lost 2 bases and J lost 3; bases outside the gene matches: 4. The CDR3 covers 15 residues. Per germline, CDR1 GTSNPN and CDR2 SVGIG (reference sequence). CDR3 DNA sequence: TGTGCCTGGAGTCCTGGACAGGGGGTCTACAATGAGCAGTTCTTC. This gives the protein CAWSPGQGVYNEQFF.

V gene TRBV9 combines with J gene TRBJ1-5, with 12 bases aligning to TRBD1. Germline V gene data show CDR1 as SGDLS and CDR2 as YYNGEE. The CDR3 has 15 residues. V shed 6 bases, J shed 3 bases, and the junction held 4 bases outside the gene matches. CDR3 loop: CASTTGQGANQPQHF. The CDR3 nucleotides are TGTGCCAGCACCACGGGACAGGGGGCCAATCAGCCCCAGCATTTT.

This clone has only one observation. The chain carries TRBV2 and TRBJ2-2; D is unresolved. This CDR3 spans 11 amino acids. Germline CDR1 SNHLY, CDR2 FYNNEI. Trimming shortened V by 6 bases and J by 7 bases, and 6 bases separated the two germline ends. The CDR3, as DNA: TGTGCCAGCAGAACCGTCGGGGAGCTGTTTTTT. This gives the protein CASRTVGELFF.

The genes are TRBV7-9 and TRBJ2-1, with D unresolved. The length of the CDR3 is 11 residues. Deletions cut 2 bases from V and 9 bases from J, with 5 bases between. Germline loops: CDR1 SEHNR, CDR2 FQNEAQ (reference sequence). This chain's CDR3 is CASSLMVEQFF. For the CDR3, the DNA is TGTGCCAGCAGCTTAATGGTTGAGCAGTTCTTC.

This rearrangement joins TRBV3-1 (or the pseudogene TRBV3-2) to TRBJ2-5; the match to TRBD2 covers 8 bases. With V trimmed by 4 bases and J by 2 bases, 3 bases remained unmatched. Germline V gives CDR1 LGHDT, CDR2 YNNKEL (reference sequence). The CDR3 is 14 residues long. The CDR3 DNA reads TGTGCCAGCAGCCCGACTAGCGCGCAAGAGACCCAGTACTTC. Protein product: CASSPTSAQETQYF.

The rearrangement joins TRBV25-1 to TRBJ1-1, with D possibly matching TRBD1 (6 bases). The V end was cut by 3 bases, the J end by 1 base, with 12 bases between. The CDR3 is 15 residues long. The germline gives CDR1 MGHDK, CDR2 SYGVNS. Here the CDR3 reads CASSETTTGNTEAFF. CDR3 nucleotide sequence: TGTGCCAGCAGTGAGACAACGACAGGGAACACTGAAGCTTTCTTT. Combining the CDR3 with reference TRBV25-1 and TRBJ1-1 gives the whole variable domain EADIYQTPRYLVIGTGKKITLECSQTMGHDKMYWYQQDPGMELHLIHYSYGVNSTEKGDLSSESTVSRIRTEHFPLTLESARPSHTSQYLCASSETTTGNTEAFFGQGTRLTVV.

This chain joins TRBV5-4 and TRBJ1-5; 9 bases fit TRBD1. Per germline, CDR1 SGHNT and CDR2 YYREEE (reference sequence). CDR3 length: 15 amino acids. V was clipped by 4 bases and J by 3 bases; unmatched bases: 5. The CDR3 region is CASSTGQGPNQPQHF. The DNA for the CDR3 is TGTGCCAGCAGCACGGGACAGGGCCCCAATCAGCCCCAGCATTTT.

V and J are TRBV6-2 or TRBV6-3 and TRBJ1-5; D gene uncertain. V lost 0 bases and J 7 bases, leaving 13 bases between the germline ends. This CDR3 is 15 amino acids long. From germline, CDR1 is MNHEY and CDR2 SVGEGT. CDR3 sequence (DNA): TGTGCCAGCAGTTACTCAGGTCTGGTCGGGCAGCCCCAGCATTTT. Translated, it gives CASSYSGLVGQPQHF.

This clone has just one count. The chain combines TRBV10-2 with TRBJ1-3; D ambiguous. Germline assignment: CDR1 WSHSY and CDR2 SAAADI. V was shortened by 10 bases and J by 1 base, with 11 bases between the two germline ends. This CDR3 is built from 13 residues. The CDR3, as DNA: TGCGCCACCCAAGAATATTCTGGAAACACCATATATTTT. Its translation is CATQEYSGNTIYF.

This chain joins TRBV9 and TRBJ2-3; 8 bases agree with TRBD2. This CDR3 comprises 14 residues. V dropped 4 bases and J dropped 5; count of bases not matched to a gene: 6. CDR1 is SGDLS and CDR2 is YYNGEE in the germline V gene. Here the CDR3 DNA reads TGTGCCAGCAGCTCTCACGGGGGGGAAGATACGCAGTATTTT. This sequence encodes CASSSHGGEDTQYF.